This passage covers 10 T cell receptor beta chains from one sample sequenced in a study of blood T cell repertoires in COVID-19. Some clones are missing from TCRdb's copy, which holds only in-frame ones; the method was immunoSEQ multiplex PCR. Here the sample spans roughly 160,000 clones, around 85% being singletons. Sequences were obtained from peripheral blood. The receptors were gathered from a man older than 75 with COVID-19, enrolled during active disease.

The V gene is TRBV3-1 (or the pseudogene TRBV3-2), the J gene TRBJ2-7, with D maybe TRBD2 (6 bases). The CDR3 covers 16 residues. Looked up from germline, CDR1 is LGHDT and CDR2 is YNNKEL (reference sequence). Trimming cost V 3 bases and J 0 bases, with 15 bases left between them. Here the CDR3 DNA reads TGTGCCAGCAGCCAGATAGGGGACTCCTACTCCTACGAGCAGTACTTC. Protein: CASSQIGDSYSYEQYF.

This chain joins TRBV1 and TRBJ2-7; TRBD1 is taken as the D call from the table, unchecked against the DNA. TRBV1 is an annotated pseudogene. This CDR3 has 17 residues. The CDR3 reads CTSSQVNPGTAPYEQYF. The CDR3 DNA reads as TGCACCAGCAGCCAAGTTAACCCCGGGACAGCCCCCTACGAGCAGTACTTC.

CDR3 region: CASSPRGAPTEQYF. The CDR3 DNA reads TGTGCCAGCAGCCCCCGTGGGGCTCCTACGGAGCAGTACTTC. The chain links TRBV5-6 to TRBJ2-7; possibly TRBD1 for D (5 bases). The CDR3 consists of 14 residues. Per germline, CDR1 SGHDT and CDR2 YYEEEE. Trimming removed 4 bases at V and 7 bases at J, with 18 bases between. The whole variable domain, filled in from reference TRBV5-6 and TRBJ2-7, reads DAGVTQSPTHLIKTRGQQVTLRCSPKSGHDTVSWYQQALGQGPQFIFQYYEEEERQRGNFPDRFSGHQFPNYSSELNVNALLLGDSALYLCASSPRGAPTEQYFGPGTRLTVT.

A single count supports this clone. The chain has TRBV4-3 and TRBJ2-5, with D possibly being TRBD1 (8 bases). The V gene lost 4 bases and the J gene lost 4 bases, with 13 bases spanning the gap. Per the germline V gene, CDR1 is LGHNA and CDR2 is YSLEER. The CDR3 is made up of 14 amino acids. The CDR3 here is CASSRGGTGETQYF. CDR3 DNA: TGCGCCAGCAGCCGGGGGGGGACAGGAGAGACCCAGTACTTC.

This clone has more than one count but fewer than ten. This chain connects TRBV21-1 to TRBJ1-2; the D call of TRBD1 is as the table states it, not checked on the DNA. TRBV21-1 is given as a pseudogene. The CDR3 is 12 residues long. CDR3 bases: TGTGCCAGCAGGATGCCAGACAGGGTAATCATCTTC. Translating gives CASRMPDRVIIF.

The genes are TRBV3-1 (or the pseudogene TRBV3-2) and TRBJ1-2; a weak D match, TRBD1 (6 bases). Trimming shortened V by 6 bases and J by 4 bases, and 15 bases separated the two germline ends. Germline values: CDR1 LGHDT, CDR2 YNNKEL (reference sequence). The CDR3 is 14 amino acids. CDR3 sequence reads: CASRDGTTFYGYTF. Here the CDR3 DNA reads TGTGCCAGCAGGGACGGGACAACCTTCTATGGCTACACCTTC.

This clone came up once. J is TRBJ1-6 and V is TRBV6-1; possibly TRBD1 for D (6 bases). CDR3 size: 14 residues. The germline V gene encodes CDR1 MNHNS and CDR2 SASEGT. V lost 3 bases and J 7 bases, leaving 10 bases between the germline ends. Here the CDR3 DNA reads TGTGCCAGCAGTGAGACGGGACAAAATTCACCCCTCCACTTT. Translating gives CASSETGQNSPLHF.

The chain carries TRBV5-1 and TRBJ2-5; TRBD2 agrees at 9 bases. Germline trimming cut 1 base from V and 0 bases from J; bases unmatched to any gene: 1. Looked up from germline, CDR1 is SGHRS and CDR2 is YFSETQ. The CDR3 has 15 amino acids. The CDR3 DNA reads as TGCGCCAGCAGCTTGCCTAGCGGGGACCAAGAGACCCAGTACTTC. Translated, it gives CASSLPSGDQETQYF.

The chain links TRBV19 to TRBJ2-3; TRBD1 might be the D (5 bases). V was trimmed by 7 bases and J by 0 bases, leaving 11 bases between them. Germline V lookup: CDR1 LNHDA, CDR2 SQIVND (reference sequence). This CDR3 has 14 residues. The DNA of the CDR3 is TGTGCCAGTACCCGGACACGGAGCACAGATACGCAGTATTTT. It is translated as CASTRTRSTDTQYF.

The genes are TRBV6-5 and TRBJ1-5; D gene uncertain. The CDR3 runs 14 residues. Germline assignment: CDR1 MNHEY and CDR2 SVGAGI. Between the trimmed V and J ends, which lost 3 bases and 10 bases, there was a span of 16 bases. The CDR3 region is CASSYSQSDFPQHF. In DNA form, the CDR3 reads TGTGCCAGCAGTTATTCGCAGAGCGACTTTCCCCAGCATTTT.